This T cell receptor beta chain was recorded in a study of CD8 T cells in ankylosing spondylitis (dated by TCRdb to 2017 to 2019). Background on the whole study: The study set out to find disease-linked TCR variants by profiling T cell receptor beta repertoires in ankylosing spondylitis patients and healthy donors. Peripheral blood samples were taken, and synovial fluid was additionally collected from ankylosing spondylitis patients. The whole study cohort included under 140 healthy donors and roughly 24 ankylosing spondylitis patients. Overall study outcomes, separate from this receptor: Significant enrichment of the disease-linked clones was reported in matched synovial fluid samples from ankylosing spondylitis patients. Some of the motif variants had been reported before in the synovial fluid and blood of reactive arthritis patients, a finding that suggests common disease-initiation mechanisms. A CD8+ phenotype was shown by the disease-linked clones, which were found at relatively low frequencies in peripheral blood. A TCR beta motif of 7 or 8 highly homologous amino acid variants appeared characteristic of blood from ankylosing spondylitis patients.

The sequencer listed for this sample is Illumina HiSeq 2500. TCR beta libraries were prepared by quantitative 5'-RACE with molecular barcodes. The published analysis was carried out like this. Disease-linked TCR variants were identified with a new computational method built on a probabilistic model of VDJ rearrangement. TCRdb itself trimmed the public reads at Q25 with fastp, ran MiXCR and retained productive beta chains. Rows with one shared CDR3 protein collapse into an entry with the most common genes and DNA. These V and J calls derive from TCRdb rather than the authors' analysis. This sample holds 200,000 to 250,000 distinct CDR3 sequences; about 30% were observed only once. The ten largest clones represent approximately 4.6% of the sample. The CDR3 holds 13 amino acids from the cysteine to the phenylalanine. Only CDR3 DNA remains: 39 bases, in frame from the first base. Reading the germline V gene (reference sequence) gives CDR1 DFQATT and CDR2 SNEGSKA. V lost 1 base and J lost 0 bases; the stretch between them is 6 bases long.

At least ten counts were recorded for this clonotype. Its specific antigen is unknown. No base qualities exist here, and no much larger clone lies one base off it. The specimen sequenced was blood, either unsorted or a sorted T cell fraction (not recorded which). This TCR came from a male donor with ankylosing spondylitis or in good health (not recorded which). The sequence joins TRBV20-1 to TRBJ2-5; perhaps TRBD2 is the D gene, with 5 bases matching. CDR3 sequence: CSARADYQETQYF. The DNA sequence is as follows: TGCAGTGCTAGAGCGGACTACCAAGAGACCCAGTACTTC.